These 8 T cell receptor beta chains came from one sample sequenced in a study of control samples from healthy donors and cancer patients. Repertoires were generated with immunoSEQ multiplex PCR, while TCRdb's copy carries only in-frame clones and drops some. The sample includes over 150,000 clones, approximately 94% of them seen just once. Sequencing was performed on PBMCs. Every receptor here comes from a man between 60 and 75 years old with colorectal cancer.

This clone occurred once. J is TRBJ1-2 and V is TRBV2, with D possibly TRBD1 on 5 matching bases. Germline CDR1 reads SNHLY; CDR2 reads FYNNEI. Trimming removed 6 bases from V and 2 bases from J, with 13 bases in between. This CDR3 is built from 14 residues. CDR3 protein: CASSESRQNYGYTF. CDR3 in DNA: TGTGCCAGCAGCGAATCCCGACAGAACTATGGCTACACCTTC. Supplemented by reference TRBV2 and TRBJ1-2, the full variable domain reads EPEVTQTPSHQVTQMGQEVILRCVPISNHLYFYWYRQILGQKVEFLVSFYNNEISEKSEIFDDQFSVERPDGSNFTLKIRSTKLEDSAMYFCASSESRQNYGYTFGSGTRLTVV.

CDR3 residues: CASSLFPGQGSGGANVLTF. The CDR3, as DNA: TGTGCCAGCAGCTTATTCCCGGGACAGGGGAGCGGTGGGGCCAACGTCCTGACTTTC. The V call is TRBV7-9, the J call TRBJ2-6, with 10 bases identical to TRBD1. This CDR3 spans 19 amino acids. V trimming: 2 bases; J trimming: 3 bases; junction bases outside the gene matches: 10. Germline V gene sequence: CDR1 SEHNR, CDR2 FQNEAQ (reference sequence). The full variable domain, in which reference TRBV7-9 and TRBJ2-6 provide the parts outside the CDR3, is DTGVSQNPRHKITKRGQNVTFRCDPISEHNRLYWYRQTLGQGPEFLTYFQNEAQLEKSRLLSDRFSAERPKGSFSTLEIQRTEQGDSAMYLCASSLFPGQGSGGANVLTFGAGSRLTVL.

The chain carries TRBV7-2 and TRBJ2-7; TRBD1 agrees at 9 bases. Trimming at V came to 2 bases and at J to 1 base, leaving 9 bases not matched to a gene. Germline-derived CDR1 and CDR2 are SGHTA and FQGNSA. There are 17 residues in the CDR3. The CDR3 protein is CASSLNLDGTGSYEQYF. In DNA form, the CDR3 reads TGTGCCAGCAGCTTAAATCTCGATGGGACAGGGTCCTACGAGCAGTACTTC.

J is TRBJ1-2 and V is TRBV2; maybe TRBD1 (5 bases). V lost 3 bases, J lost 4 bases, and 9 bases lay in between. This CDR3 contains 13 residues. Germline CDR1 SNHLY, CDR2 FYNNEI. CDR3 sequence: CASSDSGLYGYTF. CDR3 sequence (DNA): TGTGCCAGCAGTGACTCAGGGCTCTATGGCTACACCTTC.

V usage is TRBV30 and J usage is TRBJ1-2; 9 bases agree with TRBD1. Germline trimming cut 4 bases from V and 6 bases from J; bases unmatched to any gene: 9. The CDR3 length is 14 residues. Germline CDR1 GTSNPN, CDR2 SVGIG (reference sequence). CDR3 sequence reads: CAWTGGQGLNGYTF. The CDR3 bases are TGTGCCTGGACGGGGGGACAGGGCCTTAATGGCTACACCTTC.

The CDR3 reads CASSLVQGGGELFF. The CDR3 DNA reads TGCGCCAGCAGCTTGGTACAGGGAGGCGGGGAGCTGTTTTTT. The V call is TRBV5-1, the J call TRBJ2-2; D could derive from TRBD1 or TRBD2 (6 bases each). This CDR3 is 14 amino acids long. V was cut by 0 bases and J by 7 bases, with 10 bases left in between. Germline V gene data show CDR1 as SGHRS and CDR2 as YFSETQ.

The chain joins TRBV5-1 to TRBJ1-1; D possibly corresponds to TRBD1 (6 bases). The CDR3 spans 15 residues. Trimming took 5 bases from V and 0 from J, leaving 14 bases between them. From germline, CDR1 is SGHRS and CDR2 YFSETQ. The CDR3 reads CASRYDGQLNTEAFF. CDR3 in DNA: TGCGCCAGCAGGTACGACGGACAGCTGAACACTGAAGCTTTCTTT.

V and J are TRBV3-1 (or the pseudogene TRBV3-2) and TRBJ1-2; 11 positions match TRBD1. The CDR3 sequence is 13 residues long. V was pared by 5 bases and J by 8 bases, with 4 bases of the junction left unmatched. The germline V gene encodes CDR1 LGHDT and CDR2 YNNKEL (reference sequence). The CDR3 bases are TGTGCCAGCAGCGGGACAGGGGGGGACGGCTACACCTTC. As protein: CASSGTGGDGYTF.